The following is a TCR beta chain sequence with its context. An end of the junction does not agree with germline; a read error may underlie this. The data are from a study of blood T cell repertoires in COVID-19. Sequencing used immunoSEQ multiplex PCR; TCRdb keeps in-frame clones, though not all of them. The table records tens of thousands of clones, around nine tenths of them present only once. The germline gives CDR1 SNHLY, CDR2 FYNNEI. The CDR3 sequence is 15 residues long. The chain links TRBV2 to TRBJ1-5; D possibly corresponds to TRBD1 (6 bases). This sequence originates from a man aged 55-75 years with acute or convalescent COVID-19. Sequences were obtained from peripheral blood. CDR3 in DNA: TGTGCCAGCAGTGGAGGACAGTCAATCAATGAGCCCCAGCATTTT. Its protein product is CASSGGQSINEPQHF.